This T cell receptor beta chain was sequenced during a study of T cells after yellow fever vaccination. Background on the study: With SMART-Seq v4 Ultra Low Input, the fractions containing low cell numbers were prepared.

Template switching by 5'RACE produced TCR cDNA, adding a universal primer site and UMIs. TCRdb re-analysed the 5' RACE reads in MiXCR, keeping a single row per CDR3 protein. The sample shows approximately 120,000 distinct CDR3 sequences, under 8% of them seen only once. The CDR3 covers 14 residues. CDR1 is SQVTM and CDR2 is ANQGSEA in the germline V gene. After removal of 5 bases from V and 5 bases from J, the junction contained 10 bases not matched to a gene. Study-level points and caveats: The CD4 compartment and the CD8 compartment contained a small share of clonotypes in common. Reappearance after the booster was observed for most primary-vaccination clones (96% CD4, less than 90% CD8).

This clonotype was observed at least ten times. The antigen is unknown. The J gene is TRBJ2-5, the V gene TRBV29-1; 8 bases match TRBD2. The sample here was CD4+ T cells sorted from PBMCs, taken approximately 11 days after the first yellow fever vaccination. The TCR comes from a man in his late teens or twenties who received the YFV17D yellow fever vaccine. In DNA form, the CDR3 reads TGCAGCGTTTCGGCGGGGGGAAGACAGGAGACCCAGTACTTC. Its translation: CSVSAGGRQETQYF.